The text below deals with one TCR beta chain. This sample was taken from a study of sequential checkpoint blockade in melanoma. On the study more broadly: Patients were randomized 1:1 to nivolumab-then-ipilimumab or ipilimumab-then-nivolumab first-line.

Sequencing was performed with immunoSEQ multiplex PCR; in TCRdb, only in-frame clones are kept and a portion is missing. The sample shows some 8,000 clones, around 90% of them seen only once. J was trimmed by 3 bases and V by 9 bases; bases with no gene match: 4. The germline V gene encodes CDR1 SGDLS and CDR2 YYNGEE. This CDR3 comprises 12 residues. The treatment is: randomized to nivolumab then ipilimumab (arm A) or the reverse (arm B). None of the patients previously received DNA-damaging chemotherapy. Sorted cells were live CD3+CD8+, lacking CD19 and CD56, from PBMCs. This receptor was taken from a human donor with melanoma. V and J are TRBV9 and TRBJ1-2; 8 nucleotides align to TRBD1. The source material was CD8+ T cells sorted from blood (inferred from file names), sampled from a patient given nivolumab and ipilimumab in sequence. For the CDR3, the DNA is TGTGCCACCTCGGGACAGGACTATGGCTACACCTTC. Its translation is CATSGQDYGYTF.